The next 27 T cell receptor beta chains were all read from a single sample in a study of PD-1 blockade in classical Hodgkin lymphoma. Sequencing was performed with immunoSEQ multiplex PCR; in TCRdb, only in-frame clones are kept and a portion is missing. Counted here are 40,000 to 45,000 clones, approximately 67% occurring once; the ten biggest clones make up under 3%. Noted time point: cycle 4 day 1 (C4D1), after six to seven weeks of nivolumab. After autologous stem cell transplantation all patients relapsed, and prior brentuximab vedotin exposure differed between cohorts. Specimen: peripheral blood mononuclear cells (PBMCs), collected before the fourth cycle of nivolumab. The receptors were sampled from a human donor with classical Hodgkin lymphoma.

The J gene is TRBJ1-3, the V gene TRBV7-9, with 12 bases aligning to TRBD1. This CDR3 is built from 17 residues. Germline-derived CDR1 and CDR2 are SEHNR and FQNEAQ (reference sequence). J was trimmed by 0 bases and V by 3 bases; bases with no gene match: 3. The CDR3 is CASSLGQGADSGNTIYF. CDR3 nucleotides: TGTGCCAGCAGCTTGGGACAGGGGGCTGACTCTGGAAACACCATATATTTT.

The chain uses TRBV7-8 and TRBJ2-1; D might be TRBD2 (5 bases). The ends were cut back, 1 base at V and 7 bases at J, with 17 bases in the middle. The CDR3 length is 16 residues. Germline V gives CDR1 SGHVS, CDR2 FQNEAQ. The CDR3 sequence is CASSLVRAHRGNEQFF. The CDR3 region has the DNA TGTGCCAGCAGCTTAGTAAGGGCCCACCGCGGGAATGAGCAGTTCTTC.

By share, this clone ranks as medium-sized. The rearrangement links TRBV9 to TRBJ1-1; D perhaps matches TRBD1 (5 bases). Germline CDR1 reads SGDLS; CDR2 reads YYNGEE. V lost 5 bases and J 4 bases, leaving 12 bases between the germline ends. The CDR3 spans 13 residues. The DNA of the CDR3 is TGTGCCAGCAGTTTGGGGGGAGCCACTGAAGCTTTCTTT. This translates into CASSLGGATEAFF.

The chain carries TRBV4-1 and TRBJ2-7; perhaps TRBD1 as D (5 bases). With 2 bases removed from V and 9 bases from J, the gap between germline ends came to 17 bases. The CDR3 contains 14 residues. Germline loops: CDR1 MGHRA, CDR2 YSYEKL. CDR3 DNA: TGCGCCAGCAGCCAACCAGGACACGAACTGTGGCAGTACTTC. Protein sequence: CASSQPGHELWQYF.

This clone was seen a few times. This rearrangement joins TRBV29-1 to TRBJ1-1; D is unresolved. The V end lost 3 bases, the J end lost 2 bases, and 7 bases lay between the germline ends. The CDR3 consists of 12 residues. The germline V gene has CDR1 SQVTM and CDR2 ANQGSEA. DNA for the CDR3: TGCAGCGTTGATGAGGTTAACACTGAAGCTTTCTTT. This encodes CSVDEVNTEAFF. The variable domain in full, completed from reference TRBV29-1 and TRBJ1-1, reads SAVISQKPSRDICQRGTSLTIQCQVDSQVTMMFWYRQQPGQSLTLIATANQGSEATYESGFVIDKFPISRPNLTFSTLTVSNMSPEDSSIYLCSVDEVNTEAFFGQGTRLTVV.

This clone has just a few counts. J is TRBJ2-7 and V is TRBV4-3; TRBD1 aligns across 7 bases. V lost 0 bases and J lost 6; bases outside the gene matches: 11. This CDR3 is 16 amino acids long. Germline V gene lookup returns CDR1 LGHNA and CDR2 YSLEER. Written as DNA, the CDR3 is TGCGCCAGCAGCCAAGATCGGGTAGACAGGGCTGGCGAGCAGTACTTC. It encodes CASSQDRVDRAGEQYF.

In its sample, this clone is medium-sized (0.01 to 0.1%). The gene calls are TRBV7-2 and TRBJ2-1, with D possibly being TRBD1 or TRBD2 (6 bases each). Germline CDR1 SGHTA, CDR2 FQGNSA. The CDR3 extends over 15 amino acids. The V gene lost 0 bases and the J gene lost 3 bases, with 9 bases spanning the gap. The DNA for the CDR3 is TGTGCCAGCAGCTTAGCGGGGGGCCTCTACAATGAGCAGTTCTTC. The encoded protein is CASSLAGGLYNEQFF.

The genes are TRBV5-6 and TRBJ2-5, with 11 nucleotides matching TRBD2. The germline V gene encodes CDR1 SGHDT and CDR2 YYEEEE. Trimming removed 4 bases from V and 0 bases from J; junction bases left unmatched: 5. There are 16 residues in the CDR3. The CDR3, as DNA: TGTGCCAGCAGCGCAAGGACTAGCGGGTACCAAGAGACCCAGTACTTC. Translated, it gives CASSARTSGYQETQYF.

This chain links TRBV7-6 with TRBJ1-1; D ambiguous. Trimming stripped 2 bases from V and 6 bases from J, with 16 bases between. Germline V CDR1 and CDR2: SGHVS, FNYEAQ. The CDR3 is 15 amino acids. The CDR3 coding sequence is TGTGCCAGCAGCTTATCGCCAAATGGGCAGCCTGAAGCTTTCTTT. Encoded protein: CASSLSPNGQPEAFF.

The chain couples TRBV15 to TRBJ1-1; 11 nucleotides align to TRBD1. Germline CDR1 and CDR2: LNHNV and YYDKDF (reference sequence). This CDR3 contains 17 residues. J gave up 1 base and V 3 bases, and 7 bases lay outside the gene matches. CDR3 sequence reads: CATSSDGQGARNTEAFF. CDR3 bases: TGTGCCACCAGCAGTGACGGACAGGGGGCCCGGAACACTGAAGCTTTCTTT.

The sample holds a few counts of this clone. The chain has TRBV28 and TRBJ2-6; maybe TRBD1 (5 bases). V was trimmed by 3 bases and J by 4 bases, leaving 10 bases between them. Per the germline V gene, CDR1 is MDHEN and CDR2 is SYDVKM. CDR3 length: 15 residues. CDR3 coding DNA: TGTGCCAGCAGTTTCTCAGGGCCGGGGGCCAACGTCCTGACTTTC. Protein: CASSFSGPGANVLTF.

The chain employs TRBV7-9 and TRBJ2-2, with 10 bases fitting TRBD1. The CDR3 has 16 amino acids. With V trimmed by 4 bases and J by 2 bases, 4 bases remained unmatched. Looked up from germline, CDR1 is SEHNR and CDR2 is FQNEAQ (reference sequence). The CDR3 loop is CASSSRTGGNTGELFF. The CDR3, as DNA: TGTGCCAGCAGCTCCCGGACAGGGGGAAACACCGGGGAGCTGTTTTTT.

The V gene is TRBV6-6, the J gene TRBJ1-2; the D is unclear. Germline lookup yields CDR1 MNHNY and CDR2 SVGAGI (reference sequence). This CDR3 has 15 residues. V was cut by 0 bases and J by 3 bases, with 11 bases left in between. The CDR3, as DNA: TGTGCCAGCAGTTACTCGGTTGCGACACACTATGGCTACACCTTC. Its protein product is CASSYSVATHYGYTF.

The V and J genes are TRBV28 and TRBJ1-2, with D possibly being TRBD1 (5 bases). The germline V and J ends were trimmed by 1 base and 3 bases, with 9 bases remaining between them. This CDR3 region has 14 residues. Germline V gene data show CDR1 as MDHEN and CDR2 as SYDVKM. This chain's CDR3 is CASSLLGVDYGYTF. CDR3 coding DNA: TGTGCCAGCAGTTTATTAGGGGTGGACTATGGCTACACCTTC.

The rearrangement uses TRBV6-5 and TRBJ2-4; D uncertain. CDR1 and CDR2 (germline): MNHEY, SVGAGI. Trimming cost V 0 bases and J 8 bases, with 11 bases left between them. CDR3 length: 14 residues. In DNA, the CDR3 is TGTGCCAGCAGTTACTCGGCAGACGCGGACATTCAGTACTTC. This translates into CASSYSADADIQYF.

The rearrangement links TRBV2 to TRBJ1-3; D remains unclear. Germline V lookup: CDR1 SNHLY, CDR2 FYNNEI. The CDR3 loop spans 13 amino acids. V lost 7 bases and J 4 bases, leaving 11 bases between the germline ends. The CDR3 bases are TGTGCCAGCACCCCTACCCCCGGAAACACCATATATTTT. Translated, it gives CASTPTPGNTIYF.

This rearrangement joins TRBV28 to TRBJ1-2; 7 bases are a match to TRBD1. V lost 2 bases, J lost 7 bases, and 7 bases stayed unmatched. This CDR3 region has 14 residues. CDR1 and CDR2 (germline): MDHEN, SYDVKM. The CDR3 nucleotides are TGTGCCAGCAGTTTAGCATCGGAGGGGGCTGGCTACACCTTC. Amino acid sequence: CASSLASEGAGYTF.

The chain uses TRBV19 and TRBJ2-7; D unclear. V was cut by 6 bases and J by 0 bases, with 12 bases left in between. Germline assignment: CDR1 LNHDA and CDR2 SQIVND (reference sequence). The CDR3 is made up of 14 amino acids. CDR3 amino acids: CASRRKTDSYEQYF. CDR3 nucleotides: TGTGCCAGTAGGAGAAAGACGGACTCCTACGAGCAGTACTTC.

The chain recombines TRBV7-2 with TRBJ1-1, with D possibly being TRBD1 (5 bases). The CDR3 runs to 14 residues. Germline V gene data show CDR1 as SGHTA and CDR2 as FQGNSA. V lost 3 bases to trimming and J lost 4 bases, with 12 bases between them. The CDR3 here is CASSFWGLGTEAFF. CDR3 in DNA: TGTGCCAGCAGCTTTTGGGGCTTGGGCACTGAAGCTTTCTTT.

V and J are TRBV27 and TRBJ2-2, with D perhaps TRBD1 (6 bases). Germline V gene lookup returns CDR1 MNHEY and CDR2 SMNVEV (reference sequence). The CDR3 loop spans 13 amino acids. Trimming took off 9 bases at V and 3 bases at J, with 11 bases between the two ends. The CDR3 loop reads CASTQGYTGELFF. CDR3 bases: TGTGCCAGTACACAGGGATACACCGGGGAGCTGTTTTTT.

The gene calls are TRBV11-2 and TRBJ2-7, with TRBD1 matching over 7 bases. V dropped 5 bases and J dropped 3; count of bases not matched to a gene: 13. Germline values: CDR1 SGHAT, CDR2 FQNNGV. This CDR3 has 16 residues. The CDR3 reads CASSPFPTGLYYEQYF. CDR3 DNA: TGTGCCAGCAGCCCATTTCCGACAGGGCTTTACTACGAGCAGTACTTC.

This sequence joins TRBV19 and TRBJ1-2, with 8 bases that match TRBD1. With 5 bases clipped from V and 4 bases from J, the junction kept 9 bases outside the gene matches. This CDR3 contains 15 residues. Germline values: CDR1 LNHDA, CDR2 SQIVND (reference sequence). The CDR3 DNA sequence: TGTGCCAGTAGTTCCCCGGGACAGGCAGCCTATGGCTACACCTTC. Encoded protein: CASSSPGQAAYGYTF.

This clone was seen more than once but under ten times. CDR3 residues: CASSLVLRQMNLGTEAFF. The DNA of the CDR3 is TGTGCCAGCAGCTTAGTCCTCCGGCAAATGAACTTAGGGACTGAAGCTTTCTTT. The chain couples TRBV7-8 to TRBJ1-1; no firm D call. CDR3 length: 18 residues. Germline lookup yields CDR1 SGHVS and CDR2 FQNEAQ. The V and J ends lost 1 base and 5 bases respectively, with 23 bases between them.

This clone was seen a few times. The chain employs TRBV27 and TRBJ2-1, with D maybe TRBD1 (6 bases). Per the germline V gene, CDR1 is MNHEY and CDR2 is SMNVEV (reference sequence). CDR3 length: 14 amino acids. Trimming left V 2 bases short and J 7 bases short, with 12 bases between. The CDR3 region is CASSLAGVVNEQFF. CDR3 nucleotides: TGTGCCAGCAGTTTAGCAGGGGTAGTTAATGAGCAGTTCTTC.

This clone was observed a few times. The chain links TRBV7-2 to TRBJ2-7; 7 nucleotides agree with TRBD1. The CDR3 contains 14 residues. The germline CDR1 and CDR2 sequences are SGHTA and FQGNSA. Unmatched junction bases numbered 7, after V lost 3 bases and J lost 5 bases. The CDR3 DNA sequence: TGTGCCAGCAGCTTGGTAGACAGGGTTCACGAGCAGTACTTC. This translates into CASSLVDRVHEQYF.

The chain carries TRBV19 and TRBJ1-1; possibly TRBD1 for D (6 bases). CDR3 length: 14 amino acids. The V and J ends lost 3 bases and 0 bases respectively, with 8 bases between them. Germline lookup yields CDR1 LNHDA and CDR2 SQIVND (reference sequence). The CDR3: CASSISGVNTEAFF. CDR3 nucleotide sequence: TGTGCCAGTAGTATCTCAGGGGTGAACACTGAAGCTTTCTTT.

This clone qualifies as medium-sized. The CDR3 spells CSVSSGVYSNQPQHF. The CDR3 nucleotides are TGCAGCGTTTCCTCCGGGGTTTATAGCAATCAGCCCCAGCATTTT. V gene TRBV29-1 combines with J gene TRBJ1-5; D is unresolved. With 5 bases removed from V and 0 bases from J, the gap between germline ends came to 14 bases. This CDR3 has 15 amino acids. CDR1 and CDR2 from the germline V gene are SQVTM and ANQGSEA.